This record concerns one T cell receptor beta chain sequence. This sample was included in a study of shared clonotypes between healthy human individuals. Using immunoSEQ multiplex PCR, the repertoire was profiled, and TCRdb retains in-frame clones only, with some absent. Of roughly 1,500,000 clones listed, about 98.5% are singletons. The CDR3 sequence is 13 residues long. The germline CDR1 and CDR2 sequences are LNHDA and SQIVND (reference sequence). The ends were cut back, 5 bases at V and 5 bases at J, with 9 bases in the middle. Sequenced sample: naive CD4+ T cells sorted from blood. Subset given: CD45RA+ positively selected. This TCR was sampled from a man aged 30-40 years in good health. V gene TRBV19 combines with J gene TRBJ1-4; D gene uncertain. Here the CDR3 reads CASSPAGNEKLFF. CDR3 in DNA: TGTGCCAGTAGTCCCGCGGGAAATGAAAAACTGTTTTTT. Looking up the rest from reference TRBV19 and TRBJ1-4 gives the full variable domain: DGGITQSPKYLFRKEGQNVTLSCEQNLNHDAMYWYRQDPGQGLRLIYYSQIVNDFQKGDIAEGYSVSREKKESFPLTVTSAQKNPTAFYLCASSPAGNEKLFFGSGTQLSVL.